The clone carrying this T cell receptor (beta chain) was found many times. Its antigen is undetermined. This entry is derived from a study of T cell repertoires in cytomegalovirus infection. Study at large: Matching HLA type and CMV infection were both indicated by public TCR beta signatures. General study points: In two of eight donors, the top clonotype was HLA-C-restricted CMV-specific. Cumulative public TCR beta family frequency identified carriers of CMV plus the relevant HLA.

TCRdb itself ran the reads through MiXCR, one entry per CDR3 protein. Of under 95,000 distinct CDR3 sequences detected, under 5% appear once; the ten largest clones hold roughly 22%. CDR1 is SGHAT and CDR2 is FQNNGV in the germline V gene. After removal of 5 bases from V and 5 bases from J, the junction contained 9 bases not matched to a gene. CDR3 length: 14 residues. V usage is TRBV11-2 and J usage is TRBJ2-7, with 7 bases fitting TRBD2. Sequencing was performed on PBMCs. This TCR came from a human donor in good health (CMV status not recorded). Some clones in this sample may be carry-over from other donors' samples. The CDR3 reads CASSLGLRENEQYF. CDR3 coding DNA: TGTGCCAGCAGCCTAGGTTTGCGGGAGAACGAGCAGTACTTC.